The clone carrying this TCR beta chain was counted a single time. Sequenced by immunoSEQ multiplex PCR; TCRdb stores in-frame clones only, minus some. The sample includes fewer than 100,000 clones, around 80% of them seen just once. This sample stems from a study of control samples from healthy donors and cancer patients. Germline CDR1 and CDR2: GTSNPN and SVGIG (reference sequence). The V and J ends lost 2 bases and 4 bases, in that order; junction bases with no gene match: 13. This CDR3 comprises 16 residues. The TCR originated in a man between 60 and 75 years old in good health. The rearrangement joins TRBV30 to TRBJ2-7; 8 bases align to TRBD1. The sample comprised blood. CDR3 nucleotide sequence: TGTGCCTGGAGTTTCCCGCCCCGGACAGGGTGGTACGAGCAGTACTTC. It is translated as CAWSFPPRTGWYEQYF.